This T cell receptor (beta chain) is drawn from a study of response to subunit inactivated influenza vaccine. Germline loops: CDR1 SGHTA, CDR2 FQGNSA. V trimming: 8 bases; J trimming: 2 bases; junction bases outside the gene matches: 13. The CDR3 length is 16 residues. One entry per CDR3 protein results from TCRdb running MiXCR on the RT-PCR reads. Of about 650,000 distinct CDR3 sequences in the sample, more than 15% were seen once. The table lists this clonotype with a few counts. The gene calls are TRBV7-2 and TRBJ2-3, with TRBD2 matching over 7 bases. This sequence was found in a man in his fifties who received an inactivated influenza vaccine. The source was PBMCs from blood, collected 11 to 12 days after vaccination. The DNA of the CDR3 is TGTGCCAGCCTCCTTCCCCGCGGGGGACCCACAGATACGCAGTATTTT. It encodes CASLLPRGGPTDTQYF.